The 18 T cell receptor beta chains in this list originate from one sample, sequenced in a study of T cell responses to AZD1222 COVID-19 vaccine. Assay used: immunoSEQ multiplex PCR; TCRdb lists only in-frame clones, some missing. The table includes about 110,000 clones, about nine tenths detected once. The source material was peripheral blood, sampled on day 0 of AZD1222 vaccination. All receptors come from an adult in good health.

The chain combines TRBV18 with TRBJ1-1; 9 nucleotides align to TRBD1. Trimming took 2 bases from V and 6 from J; bases not matched to a gene: 4. This CDR3 has 14 residues. Germline CDR1 KGHSH, CDR2 LQKENI. In nucleotides, the CDR3 is TGTGCCAGCTCACCAGGGAGACAGGGGGCTGAAGCTTTCTTT. Translated: CASSPGRQGAEAFF. Filled out from reference TRBV18 and TRBJ1-1, the complete variable domain reads NAGVMQNPRHLVRRRGQEARLRCSPMKGHSHVYWYRQLPEEGLKFMVYLQKENIIDESGMPKERFSAEFPKEGPSILRIQQVVRGDSAAYFCASSPGRQGAEAFFGQGTRLTVV.

V is TRBV9 and J is TRBJ1-2; 8 bases align to TRBD1. Germline V gene sequence: CDR1 SGDLS, CDR2 YYNGEE. The CDR3 sequence is 12 residues long. With V trimmed by 5 bases and J by 6 bases, 3 bases remained unmatched. Here the CDR3 DNA reads TGTGCCAGCAGGGACAGGGCACATGGCTACACCTTC. As protein: CASRDRAHGYTF.

V and J are TRBV4-1 and TRBJ1-2; 11 bases fit TRBD1. Germline CDR1 is MGHRA and CDR2 is YSYEKL. V gave up 4 bases and J gave up 6 bases; unmatched junction bases: 7. The CDR3 sequence is 15 residues long. The CDR3, as DNA: TGCGCCAGCAGCCTCTACCGGGACAGGGGGGATGGCTACACCTTC. This sequence encodes CASSLYRDRGDGYTF.

J is TRBJ2-1 and V is TRBV7-8; perhaps TRBD1 as D (6 bases). This CDR3 contains 15 residues. Trimming took off 7 bases at V and 1 base at J, with 14 bases between the two ends. Per germline, CDR1 SGHVS and CDR2 FQNEAQ. The CDR3 region has the DNA TGTGCCAGCATCATAACAGGGATTTCCTACAATGAGCAGTTCTTC. It codes for CASIITGISYNEQFF.

J is TRBJ1-2 and V is TRBV9, with 9 bases lining up with TRBD1. Per the germline V gene, CDR1 is SGDLS and CDR2 is YYNGEE. The junction had 9 bases not matched to a gene; V was cut back by 0 bases and J by 3 bases. The CDR3 contains 17 residues. Written as DNA, the CDR3 is TGTGCCAGCAGCGTAGAGGCCCCGGGACAGGGTTACTATGGCTACACCTTC. Translating gives CASSVEAPGQGYYGYTF. The whole variable domain, filled in from reference TRBV9 and TRBJ1-2, reads DSGVTQTPKHLITATGQRVTLRCSPRSGDLSVYWYQQSLDQGLQFLIQYYNGEERAKGNILERFSAQQFPDLHSELNLSSLELGDSALYFCASSVEAPGQGYYGYTFGSGTRLTVV.

The rearrangement links TRBV4-1 to TRBJ2-3, with D possibly matching TRBD2 (6 bases). The CDR3 spans 13 residues. The germline V gene has CDR1 MGHRA and CDR2 YSYEKL. V was cut by 9 bases and J by 1 base, with 11 bases left in between. The DNA for the CDR3 is TGCGCCAGTCGACTAGTAGGCACAGATACGCAGTATTTT. This encodes CASRLVGTDTQYF.

The V gene is TRBV27, the J gene TRBJ1-1; a weak D match, TRBD1 (5 bases). With 6 bases removed from V and 4 bases from J, the gap between germline ends came to 15 bases. The CDR3 has 14 amino acids. Germline V gene sequence: CDR1 MNHEY, CDR2 SMNVEV (reference sequence). CDR3 region: CASSRSGGGTEAFF. The CDR3 bases are TGTGCCAGCAGCCGGAGCGGGGGGGGCACTGAAGCTTTCTTT.

The chain employs TRBV30 and TRBJ1-4; the D gene is possibly TRBD1 (5 bases). The germline V gene encodes CDR1 GTSNPN and CDR2 SVGIG (reference sequence). The CDR3 totals 12 residues. The ends were cut back, 3 bases at V and 7 bases at J, with 9 bases in the middle. DNA for the CDR3: TGTGCCTGGAGAAGGGGAGGTGAAAAACTGTTTTTT. Its translation: CAWRRGGEKLFF.

The gene calls are TRBV18 and TRBJ1-2; TRBD1 might be the D (6 bases). The ends were cut back, 4 bases at V and 3 bases at J, with 9 bases in the middle. Germline CDR1 is KGHSH and CDR2 is LQKENI. The CDR3 extends over 13 amino acids. CDR3: CASSRRQDYGYTF. CDR3 in DNA: TGTGCCAGCTCACGTCGACAGGACTATGGCTACACCTTC.

The chain couples TRBV18 to TRBJ1-4; 10 bases align to TRBD1. The CDR3 is made up of 16 amino acids. Germline V CDR1 and CDR2: KGHSH, LQKENI. V was pared by 3 bases and J by 7 bases, with 8 bases of the junction left unmatched. The CDR3 region is CASSPIRQGAGEKLFF. Here the CDR3 DNA reads TGTGCCAGCTCACCTATTAGACAGGGGGCCGGTGAAAAACTGTTTTTT.

This chain joins TRBV4-3 and TRBJ1-4; D perhaps matches TRBD1 (5 bases). V lost 3 bases, J lost 4 bases, and 15 bases lay in between. The CDR3 is 16 residues long. The germline gives CDR1 LGHNA, CDR2 YSLEER. The DNA of the CDR3 is TGCGCCAGCAGCCAGGACATGACAGCTAATAATGAAAAACTGTTTTTT. It translates to CASSQDMTANNEKLFF.

The J gene is TRBJ1-1, the V gene TRBV19; TRBD1 might be the D (5 bases). Trimming removed 5 bases from V and 11 bases from J, with 18 bases in between. Looked up from germline, CDR1 is LNHDA and CDR2 is SQIVND (reference sequence). This CDR3 is 13 amino acids long. In DNA form, the CDR3 reads TGTGCCAGTAGTTTGGGGCTCTACGATCTTGCTTTCTTT. Translated: CASSLGLYDLAFF.

V gene TRBV4-3 combines with J gene TRBJ2-5; 10 positions agree with TRBD2. This CDR3 has 19 residues. V shed 0 bases, J shed 0 bases, and the junction held 10 bases outside the gene matches. Germline assignment: CDR1 LGHNA and CDR2 YSLEER. The CDR3 loop reads CASSQDRGLAGDNQETQYF. The CDR3 region has the DNA TGCGCCAGCAGCCAAGATAGAGGGCTAGCGGGGGACAACCAAGAGACCCAGTACTTC.

The chain recombines TRBV5-8 with TRBJ2-1, with D perhaps TRBD2 (5 bases). There are 13 residues in the CDR3. Deletions cut 2 bases from V and 6 bases from J, with 9 bases between. Germline CDR1 reads SGHTS; CDR2 reads YDEGEE. The DNA for the CDR3 is TGTGCCAGCAGCTTCCACAGCGGCAATGAGCAGTTCTTC. Translating it yields CASSFHSGNEQFF.

The genes are TRBV11-3 and TRBJ1-1; 9 bases agree with TRBD1. CDR1 is SGHNT, CDR2 YENEEA, per germline. The CDR3 is 14 residues long. V shed 3 bases, J shed 1 base, and the junction held 0 bases outside the gene matches. The CDR3 loop is CASSLTGGNTEAFF. The CDR3, as DNA: TGTGCCAGCAGCTTGACAGGGGGGAACACTGAAGCTTTCTTT.

The CDR3 nucleotides read TGTGCCAGCAGCGTTGGGTGGGAGGGCATTGCAGATACGCAGTATTTT. It specifies CASSVGWEGIADTQYF. V is TRBV25-1 and J is TRBJ2-3, with 7 bases identical to TRBD2. This CDR3 is built from 16 residues. After removal of 6 bases from V and 4 bases from J, the junction contained 13 bases not matched to a gene. CDR1 MGHDK and CDR2 SYGVNS come from the germline V gene. The full variable domain, its missing parts supplied by reference TRBV25-1 and TRBJ2-3, is EADIYQTPRYLVIGTGKKITLECSQTMGHDKMYWYQQDPGMELHLIHYSYGVNSTEKGDLSSESTVSRIRTEHFPLTLESARPSHTSQYLCASSVGWEGIADTQYFGPGTRLTVL.

The gene calls are TRBV7-3 and TRBJ2-1; D not resolved. The CDR3 is 13 amino acids. Germline CDR1 is SGHTA and CDR2 is FQGTGA. The V end was cut by 5 bases, the J end by 9 bases, with 14 bases between. Here the CDR3 reads CASSLLTGGEQFF. The CDR3 coding sequence is TGTGCCAGCAGCCTATTGACGGGCGGTGAGCAGTTCTTC. Complete variable domain (other parts from reference TRBV7-3 and TRBJ2-1): GAGVSQTPSNKVTEKGKYVELRCDPISGHTALYWYRQSLGQGPEFLIYFQGTGAADDSGLPNDRFFAVRPEGSVSTLKIQRTERGDSAVYLCASSLLTGGEQFFGPGTRLTVL.

The chain joins TRBV7-2 to TRBJ2-1; D is perhaps TRBD2 (5 bases). The CDR3 is 13 residues long. The ends were cut back, 2 bases at V and 8 bases at J, with 10 bases in the middle. Germline V gene data show CDR1 as SGHTA and CDR2 as FQGNSA. The CDR3 sequence is CASSLSKRDEQFF. As DNA, the CDR3 is TGTGCCAGCAGCTTATCAAAGAGGGATGAGCAGTTCTTC.